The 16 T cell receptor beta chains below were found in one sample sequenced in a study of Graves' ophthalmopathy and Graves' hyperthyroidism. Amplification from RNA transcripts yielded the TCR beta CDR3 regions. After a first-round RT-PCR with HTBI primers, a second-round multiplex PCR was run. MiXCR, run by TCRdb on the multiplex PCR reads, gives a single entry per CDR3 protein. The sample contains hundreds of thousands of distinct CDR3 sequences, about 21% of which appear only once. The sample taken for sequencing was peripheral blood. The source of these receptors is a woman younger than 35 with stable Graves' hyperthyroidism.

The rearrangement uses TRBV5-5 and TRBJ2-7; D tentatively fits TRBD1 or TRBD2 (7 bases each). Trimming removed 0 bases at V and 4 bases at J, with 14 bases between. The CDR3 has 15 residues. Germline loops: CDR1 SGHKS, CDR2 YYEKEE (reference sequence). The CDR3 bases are TGTGCCAGCAGCTTGGGAGGCCAGGGGGGGTACGAGCAGTACTTC. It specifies CASSLGGQGGYEQYF.

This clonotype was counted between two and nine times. The CDR3 DNA reads as TGCGCCAGCAGCCAAGGCGGGGGACTAGTGCGATCCATTCAGTACTTC. It codes for CASSQGGGLVRSIQYF. V and J are TRBV4-1 and TRBJ2-4; 8 bases map to TRBD2. Trimming removed 1 base from V and 9 bases from J; junction bases left unmatched: 11. The CDR3 has 16 residues. CDR1 MGHRA and CDR2 YSYEKL come from the germline V gene.

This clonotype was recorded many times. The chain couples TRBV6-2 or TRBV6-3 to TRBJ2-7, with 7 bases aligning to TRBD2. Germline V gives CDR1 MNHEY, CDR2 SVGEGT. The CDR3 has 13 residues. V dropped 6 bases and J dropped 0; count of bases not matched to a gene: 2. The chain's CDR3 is CASRRTSSYEQYF. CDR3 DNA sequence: TGTGCCAGCAGGAGGACTAGCTCCTACGAGCAGTACTTC.

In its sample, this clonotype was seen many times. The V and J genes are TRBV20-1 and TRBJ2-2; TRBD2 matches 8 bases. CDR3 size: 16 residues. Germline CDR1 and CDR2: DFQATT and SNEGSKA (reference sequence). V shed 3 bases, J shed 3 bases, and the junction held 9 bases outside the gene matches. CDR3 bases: TGCAGTGCTAGGGACAGCGGGGGAGCGTACACCGGGGAGCTGTTTTTT. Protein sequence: CSARDSGGAYTGELFF.

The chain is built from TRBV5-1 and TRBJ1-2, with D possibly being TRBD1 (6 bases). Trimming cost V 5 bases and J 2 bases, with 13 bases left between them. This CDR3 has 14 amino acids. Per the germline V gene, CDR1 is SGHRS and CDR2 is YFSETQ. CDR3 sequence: CASSYDTGNYGYTF. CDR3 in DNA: TGCGCCAGCAGTTATGATACAGGGAACTATGGCTACACCTTC. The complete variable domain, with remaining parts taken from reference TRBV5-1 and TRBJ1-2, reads KAGVTQTPRYLIKTRGQQVTLSCSPISGHRSVSWYQQTPGQGLQFLFEYFSETQRNKGNFPGRFSGRQFSNSRSEMNVSTLELGDSALYLCASSYDTGNYGYTFGSGTRLTVV.

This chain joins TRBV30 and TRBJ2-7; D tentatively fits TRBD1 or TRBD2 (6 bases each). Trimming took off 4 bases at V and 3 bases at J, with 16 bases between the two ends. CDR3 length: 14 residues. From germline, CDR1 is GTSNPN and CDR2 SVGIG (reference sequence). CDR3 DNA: TGTGCCTGGAAGAGGGGGGCAGGGTACTACGAGCAGTACTTC. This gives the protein CAWKRGAGYYEQYF. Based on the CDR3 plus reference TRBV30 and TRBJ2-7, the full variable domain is SQTIHQWPATLVQPVGSPLSLECTVEGTSNPNLYWYRQAAGRGLQLLFYSVGIGQISSEVPQNLSASRPQDRQFILSSKKLLLSDSGFYLCAWKRGAGYYEQYFGPGTRLTVT.

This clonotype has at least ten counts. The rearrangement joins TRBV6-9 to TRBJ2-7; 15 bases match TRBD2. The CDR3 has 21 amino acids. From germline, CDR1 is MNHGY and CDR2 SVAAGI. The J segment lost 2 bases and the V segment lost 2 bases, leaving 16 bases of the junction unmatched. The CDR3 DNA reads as TGTGCCAGCAGTTATAAACTGGCCACGGGACTAGCGGGAGGTACGACCTACGAGCAGTACTTC. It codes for CASSYKLATGLAGGTTYEQYF.

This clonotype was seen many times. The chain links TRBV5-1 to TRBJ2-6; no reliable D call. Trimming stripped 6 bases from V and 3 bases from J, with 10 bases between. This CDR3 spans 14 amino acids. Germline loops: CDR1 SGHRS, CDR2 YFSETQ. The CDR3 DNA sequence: TGCGCCAGCATGTCGGCAATTGGGGCCAACGTCCTGACTTTC. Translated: CASMSAIGANVLTF.

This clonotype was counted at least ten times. CDR3 loop: CARRQGVSSGNTIYF. The CDR3 nucleotides are TGTGCCAGGAGACAGGGGGTGAGCTCTGGAAACACCATATATTTT. This chain connects TRBV2 to TRBJ1-3; 9 bases fit TRBD1. This CDR3 contains 15 residues. The V gene end was trimmed by 9 bases and the J gene end by 0 bases; junction bases not matched to a gene: 6. Germline-derived CDR1 and CDR2 are SNHLY and FYNNEI.

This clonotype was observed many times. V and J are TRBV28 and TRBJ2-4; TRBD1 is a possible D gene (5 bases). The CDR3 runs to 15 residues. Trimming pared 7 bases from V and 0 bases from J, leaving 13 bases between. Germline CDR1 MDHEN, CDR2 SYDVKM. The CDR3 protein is CASKGTGLAKNIQYF. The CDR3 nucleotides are TGTGCCAGCAAGGGAACAGGCCTAGCCAAAAACATTCAGTACTTC.

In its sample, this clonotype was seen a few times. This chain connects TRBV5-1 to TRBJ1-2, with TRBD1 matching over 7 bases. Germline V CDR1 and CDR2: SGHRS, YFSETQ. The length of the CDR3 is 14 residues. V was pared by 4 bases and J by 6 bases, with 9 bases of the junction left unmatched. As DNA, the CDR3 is TGCGCCAGCAGCCCAAACAGGGGCCACGATGGCTACACCTTC. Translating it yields CASSPNRGHDGYTF.

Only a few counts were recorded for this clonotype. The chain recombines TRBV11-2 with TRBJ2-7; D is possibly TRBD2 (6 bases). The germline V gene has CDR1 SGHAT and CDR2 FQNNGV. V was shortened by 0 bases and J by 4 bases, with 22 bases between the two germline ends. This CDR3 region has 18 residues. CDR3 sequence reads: CASSLEISGEISLYEQYF. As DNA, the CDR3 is TGTGCCAGCAGCTTAGAGATTAGCGGTGAGATATCTCTTTACGAGCAGTACTTC.

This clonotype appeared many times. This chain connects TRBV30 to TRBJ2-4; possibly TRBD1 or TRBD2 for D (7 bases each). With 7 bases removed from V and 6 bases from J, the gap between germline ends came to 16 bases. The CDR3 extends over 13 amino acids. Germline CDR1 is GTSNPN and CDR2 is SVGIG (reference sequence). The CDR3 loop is CAYDREGRNIQYF. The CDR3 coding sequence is TGTGCCTATGACAGGGAGGGGAGAAACATTCAGTACTTC. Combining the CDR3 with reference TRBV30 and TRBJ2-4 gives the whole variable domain SQTIHQWPATLVQPVGSPLSLECTVEGTSNPNLYWYRQAAGRGLQLLFYSVGIGQISSEVPQNLSASRPQDRQFILSSKKLLLSDSGFYLCAYDREGRNIQYFGAGTRLSVL.

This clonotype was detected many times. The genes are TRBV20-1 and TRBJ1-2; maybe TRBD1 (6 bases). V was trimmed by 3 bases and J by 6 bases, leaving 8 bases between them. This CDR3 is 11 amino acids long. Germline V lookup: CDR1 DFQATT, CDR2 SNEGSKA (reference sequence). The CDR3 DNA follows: TGCAGTGCTAGGGGGGGCGATGGCTACACCTTC. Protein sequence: CSARGGDGYTF.

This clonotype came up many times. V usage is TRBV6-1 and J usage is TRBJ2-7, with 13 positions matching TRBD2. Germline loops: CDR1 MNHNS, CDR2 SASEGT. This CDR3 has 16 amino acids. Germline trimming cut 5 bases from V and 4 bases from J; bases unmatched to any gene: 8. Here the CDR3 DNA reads TGTGCCAGCAGTAAGGGACTAGCGGGATACTCTTACGAGCAGTACTTC. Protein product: CASSKGLAGYSYEQYF.

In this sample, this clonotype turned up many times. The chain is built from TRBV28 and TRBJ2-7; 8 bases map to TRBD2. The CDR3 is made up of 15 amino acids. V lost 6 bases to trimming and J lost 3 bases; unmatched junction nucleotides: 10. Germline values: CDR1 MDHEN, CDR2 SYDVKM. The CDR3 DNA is TGTGCCAGCAGCCCGAGACTAGCGCTCAACTACGAGCAGTACTTC. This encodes CASSPRLALNYEQYF.